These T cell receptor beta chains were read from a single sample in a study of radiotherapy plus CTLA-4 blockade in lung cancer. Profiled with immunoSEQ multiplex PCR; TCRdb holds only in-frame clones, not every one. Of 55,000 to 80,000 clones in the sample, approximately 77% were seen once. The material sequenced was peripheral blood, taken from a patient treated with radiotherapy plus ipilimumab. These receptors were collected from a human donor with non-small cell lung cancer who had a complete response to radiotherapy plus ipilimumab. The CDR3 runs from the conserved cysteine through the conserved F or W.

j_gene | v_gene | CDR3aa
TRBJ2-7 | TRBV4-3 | CASSQFRDSLYEQYF
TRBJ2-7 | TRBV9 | CASSVTGEFGEQYF
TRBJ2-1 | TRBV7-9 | CASSFPQSGGSDNEQFF
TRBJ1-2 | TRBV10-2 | CASSESPGSPYGYTF
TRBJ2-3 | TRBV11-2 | CASSLVGQGSTDTQYF
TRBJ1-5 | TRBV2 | CASSPGSLNQPQHF
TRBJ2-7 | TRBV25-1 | CASISPTGGSYEQYF
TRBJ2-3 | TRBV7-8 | CASSYGVQDTQYF
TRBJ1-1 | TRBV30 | CAWTTSLGRRTEAFF
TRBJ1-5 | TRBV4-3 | CASSQDRIQLDPNQPQHF
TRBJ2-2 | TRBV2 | CASIGQGFNTGELFF
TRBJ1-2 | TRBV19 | CASTSMAGANYGYTF
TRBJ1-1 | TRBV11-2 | CASSFGGRHEEAFF
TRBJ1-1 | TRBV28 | CASSFRDTEAFF
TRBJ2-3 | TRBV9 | CASSPTGAGGTDTQYF
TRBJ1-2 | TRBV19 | CASRVLDRGGYTF
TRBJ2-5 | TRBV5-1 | CASSSWDSGAETQYF
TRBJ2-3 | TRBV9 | CASTRGTTDTQYF
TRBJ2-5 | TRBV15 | CATSRVKGETQYF
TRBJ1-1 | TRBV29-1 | CSSRTLNTEAFF
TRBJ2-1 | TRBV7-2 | CASSLGGTVNEQFF
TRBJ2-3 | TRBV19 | CASKAPRAPDTQYF
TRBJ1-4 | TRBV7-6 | CASRSRGGEKLFF
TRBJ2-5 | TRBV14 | CASSQVIGRTEATQYF
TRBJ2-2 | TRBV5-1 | CASSPPGQGGGTGELFF
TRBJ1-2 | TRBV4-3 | CASSQDNAAGYTF
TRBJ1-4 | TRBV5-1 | CASSSDPRANEKLFF
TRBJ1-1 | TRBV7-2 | CASTRTGFTEAFF
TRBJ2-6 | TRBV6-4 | CASSATSGANVLTF
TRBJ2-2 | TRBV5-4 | CASSFSGSITGELFF
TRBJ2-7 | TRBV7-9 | CASTDRGSTYEQYF
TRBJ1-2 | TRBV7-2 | CASLQGVNGYTF
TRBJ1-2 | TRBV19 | CASSLGGTGFLGGYTF
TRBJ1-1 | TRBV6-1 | CASSESRNTEAFF
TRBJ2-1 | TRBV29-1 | CSVEDGGSSYNEQFF
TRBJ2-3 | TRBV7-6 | CASSTRGGGSTDTQYF
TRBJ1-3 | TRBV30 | CAWETGGKGNTIYF
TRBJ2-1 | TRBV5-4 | CASSLGWGSEQFF
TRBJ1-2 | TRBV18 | CASSPGNYGYTF
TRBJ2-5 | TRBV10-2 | CASKGTSGIGTQYF
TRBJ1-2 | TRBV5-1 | CASSLGTGGHYGYTF
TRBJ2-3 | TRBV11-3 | CASSLTTSTSTDTQYF
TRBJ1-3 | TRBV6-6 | CASSYPYDENTIYF
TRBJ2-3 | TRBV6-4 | CASSTLAGGVDTQYF
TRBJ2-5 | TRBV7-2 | CASSLDRADRTQYF
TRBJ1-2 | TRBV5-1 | CASSPGGSGYGYTF
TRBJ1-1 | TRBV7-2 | CASSLALPGVNTEAFF
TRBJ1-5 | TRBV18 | CASSGMGSNQPQHF
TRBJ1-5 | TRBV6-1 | CASSGLSSNQPQHF
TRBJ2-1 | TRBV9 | CASSPRLEGRAYNEQFF
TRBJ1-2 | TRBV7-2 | CASSAGDSYGYTF
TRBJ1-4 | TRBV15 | CATSRERSRNEKLFF